These T cell receptor beta chains were read from a single sample in a study of regulatory dendritic cells for organ transplantation. What these receptors recognize is not known. Measured with immunoSEQ multiplex PCR; TCRdb has only the in-frame clones, and not every one. This table has 9,500 to 15,000 clones, about four fifths appearing once. The specimen sequenced was naive CD8+ T cells from blood cultured with regulatory dendritic cells. The receptors were sampled from a human donor in good health. Both conserved end residues are part of each CDR3. D genes are given only for firm matches. Rows may omit the clone size; those that give it use once, few, many or a size class.

v_call: TRBV7-9; j_call: TRBJ2-7; d_call: TRBD1; clone_size: few; cdr3_aa: CASSLEGQGPTYEQYF; cdr3_nt: TGTGCCAGCAGCTTAGAGGGACAGGGACCCACGTACGAGCAGTACTTC
v_call: TRBV7-9; j_call: TRBJ2-7; d_call: TRBD2; clone_size: -; cdr3_aa: CASSQENGGAGEQYF; cdr3_nt: TGTGCCAGCAGCCAAGAAAACGGGGGGGCCGGCGAGCAGTACTTC
v_call: TRBV5-4; j_call: TRBJ2-7; d_call: TRBD1; clone_size: -; cdr3_aa: CASRIQGGSYEQYF; cdr3_nt: TGTGCCAGTAGAATACAGGGGGGCTCCTACGAGCAGTACTTC
v_call: TRBV25-1; j_call: TRBJ1-1; d_call: -; clone_size: -; cdr3_aa: CASSESRVRDTEAFF; cdr3_nt: TGTGCCAGCAGTGAATCGAGGGTGAGGGACACTGAAGCTTTCTTT
v_call: TRBV7-6; j_call: TRBJ2-7; d_call: -; clone_size: -; cdr3_aa: CASSFGQGNSYEQYF; cdr3_nt: TGTGCCAGCAGCTTCGGACAAGGGAACTCCTACGAGCAGTACTTC
v_call: TRBV11-3; j_call: TRBJ2-7; d_call: TRBD1; clone_size: -; cdr3_aa: CASSFEGAPYEQYF; cdr3_nt: TGTGCCAGCAGCTTCGAGGGGGCCCCCTACGAGCAGTACTTC
v_call: TRBV5-8; j_call: TRBJ2-1; d_call: TRBD2; clone_size: few; cdr3_aa: CASSLSGGANEQFF; cdr3_nt: TGTGCCAGCAGCTTGAGCGGGGGGGCCAATGAGCAGTTCTTC
v_call: TRBV5-6; j_call: TRBJ1-1; d_call: -; clone_size: -; cdr3_aa: CASSLAGGNTEAFF; cdr3_nt: TGTGCCAGCAGCTTGGCGGGGGGTAACACTGAAGCTTTCTTT
v_call: TRBV2; j_call: TRBJ1-2; d_call: TRBD1; clone_size: -; cdr3_aa: CASRPGTGGYGYTF; cdr3_nt: TGTGCCAGCAGACCCGGGACAGGGGGCTATGGCTACACCTTC
v_call: TRBV2; j_call: TRBJ1-5; d_call: -; clone_size: few; cdr3_aa: CASSDYRVGDQPQHF; cdr3_nt: TGTGCCAGCAGTGATTACAGGGTCGGGGATCAGCCCCAGCATTTT
v_call: TRBV29-1; j_call: TRBJ1-1; d_call: -; clone_size: -; cdr3_aa: CSAAGGVMNTEAFF; cdr3_nt: TGCAGCGCCGCCGGAGGGGTTATGAACACTGAAGCTTTCTTT
v_call: TRBV27; j_call: TRBJ2-7; d_call: -; clone_size: -; cdr3_aa: CASSSGSSYEQYF; cdr3_nt: TGTGCCAGCAGTTCAGGTAGCTCCTACGAGCAGTACTTC
v_call: TRBV6-1; j_call: TRBJ1-3; d_call: -; clone_size: -; cdr3_aa: CASLQGSSGNTIYF; cdr3_nt: TGTGCCAGCTTACAGGGAAGCTCTGGAAACACCATATATTTT
v_call: TRBV7-2; j_call: TRBJ2-7; d_call: TRBD1; clone_size: -; cdr3_aa: CASSLWTGPSYEQYF; cdr3_nt: TGTGCCAGCAGCTTATGGACAGGGCCCTCCTACGAGCAGTACTTC
v_call: TRBV19; j_call: TRBJ1-2; d_call: TRBD1; clone_size: few; cdr3_aa: CASSPGGTADAYTF; cdr3_nt: TGTGCCAGTAGTCCCGGAGGGACAGCCGATGCCTACACCTTC
v_call: TRBV13; j_call: TRBJ2-3; d_call: TRBD2; clone_size: -; cdr3_aa: CASSLDSGGRDTQYF; cdr3_nt: TGTGCCAGCAGCTTAGATAGCGGGGGGAGAGATACGCAGTATTTT
v_call: TRBV27; j_call: TRBJ2-5; d_call: TRBD1; clone_size: once; cdr3_aa: CASSLGGVAQGLKETQYF; cdr3_nt: TGTGCCAGCAGTTTAGGAGGCGTGGCACAGGGGCTTAAAGAGACCCAGTACTTC